Shown below are 23 T cell receptor beta chains from a single sample sequenced in a study of spatial heterogeneity in lung cancer. Via MiXCR, TCRdb re-called the 5' RACE reads, giving one row per CDR3 protein. The sample has some 110,000 distinct CDR3 sequences; about 12% are singletons. Documented time point: blood at routine non-recurrence follow-up after resection. No cells were sorted before sequencing. The whole RNA sequenced was extracted from tumor, nontumor lung or frozen PBMC. Sample: PBMCs, taken at follow-up. The receptors were sampled from a male donor with early-stage non-small cell lung cancer.

This clonotype was seen more than once but under ten times. The V gene is TRBV7-9, the J gene TRBJ1-6; D is ambiguous. This CDR3 is built from 14 residues. Trimming took off 4 bases at V and 5 bases at J, with 9 bases between the two ends. CDR1 and CDR2 from the germline V gene are SEHNR and FQNEAQ (reference sequence). CDR3 sequence (DNA): TGTGCCAGCAGCTCCTACAACGATAATTCACCCCTCCACTTT. Residues: CASSSYNDNSPLHF.

The V call is TRBV5-4, the J call TRBJ1-1, with a tentative D call TRBD1 (5 bases). V shed 0 bases and J shed 7 bases, with 10 bases lying between them. CDR1 and CDR2 from the germline V gene are SGHNT and YYREEE (reference sequence). CDR3 size: 13 residues. The DNA of the CDR3 is TGTGCCAGCAGCTTGGACGCGGGGGATGAAGCTTTCTTT. It specifies CASSLDAGDEAFF.

The genes are TRBV30 and TRBJ2-3; D possibly corresponds to TRBD2 (5 bases). CDR1 GTSNPN and CDR2 SVGIG come from the germline V gene (reference sequence). This CDR3 contains 14 residues. V lost 4 bases, J lost 3 bases, and 14 bases lay in between. The DNA for the CDR3 is TGTGCCTGGAACGAGGGCCGGACGACAGATACGCAGTATTTT. Protein: CAWNEGRTTDTQYF.

This clonotype has a handful of counts. The genes are TRBV10-2 and TRBJ2-7; TRBD1 might be the D (5 bases). Per the germline V gene, CDR1 is WSHSY and CDR2 is SAAADI. Trimming removed 7 bases from V and 4 bases from J, with 11 bases in between. This CDR3 comprises 12 residues. CDR3 bases: TGCGCCAGCACCCCGGCAGGGTACGAGCAGTACTTC. This codes for CASTPAGYEQYF.

The rearrangement uses TRBV10-3 and TRBJ2-5, with D possibly matching TRBD1 (6 bases). The CDR3 is made up of 16 amino acids. Trimming took 0 bases from V and 5 from J, leaving 16 bases between them. The germline V gene encodes CDR1 ENHRY and CDR2 SYGVKD. The CDR3 sequence is CAISESYREKSETQYF. In DNA, the CDR3 is TGTGCCATCAGTGAGTCTTACAGGGAAAAATCGGAGACCCAGTACTTC.

A few counts support this clonotype. The chain has TRBV7-2 and TRBJ2-3; D is unclear. V was clipped by 5 bases and J by 2 bases, with 8 bases between them. This CDR3 contains 13 residues. Germline lookup yields CDR1 SGHTA and CDR2 FQGNSA. DNA of the CDR3: TGTGCCAGCAGCCCCTCCTTCACAGATACGCAGTATTTT. As protein: CASSPSFTDTQYF.

This clonotype was seen many times. The rearrangement uses TRBV6-5 and TRBJ1-6; TRBD1 is a possible D gene (6 bases). The CDR3 loop spans 15 amino acids. V lost 2 bases and J lost 6, with 11 bases in between. Germline values: CDR1 MNHEY, CDR2 SVGAGI. The CDR3 nucleotides are TGTGCCAGCAGTTACGCGACAGGTTTTAATTCACCCCTCCACTTT. Translated: CASSYATGFNSPLHF.

The rearrangement links TRBV5-1 to TRBJ1-4; no clear D. CDR1 and CDR2 (germline): SGHRS, YFSETQ. V lost 1 base and J 8 bases, leaving 12 bases between the germline ends. This CDR3 comprises 14 residues. CDR3: CASSLIPAREKLFF. In nucleotides, the CDR3 is TGCGCCAGCAGCTTGATCCCGGCACGGGAAAAACTGTTTTTT.

This clonotype has ten or more counts. This chain joins TRBV7-2 and TRBJ1-3; no clear D. The CDR3 is made up of 14 amino acids. The V end was cut by 1 base, the J end by 4 bases, with 8 bases between. The germline gives CDR1 SGHTA, CDR2 FQGNSA. CDR3 sequence (DNA): TGTGCCAGCAGCTTAGGCTTGGCAGGAAACACCATATATTTT. The encoded protein is CASSLGLAGNTIYF.

This clonotype was detected only a few times. The chain uses TRBV28 and TRBJ1-1, with a possible D match to TRBD1 (5 bases). V dropped 8 bases and J dropped 2 bases, with 24 bases sitting between them. CDR3 length: 17 amino acids. CDR1 MDHEN and CDR2 SYDVKM come from the germline V gene. The CDR3 DNA reads as TGTGCCAGCCGAACGGGCGGGCGGGGGGATGGAAACACTGAAGCTTTCTTT. Translated, it gives CASRTGGRGDGNTEAFF.

V usage is TRBV5-1 and J usage is TRBJ2-5, with a tentative D call TRBD2 (7 bases). Trimming left V 5 bases short and J 7 bases short, with 21 bases between. The CDR3 extends over 15 amino acids. CDR1 is SGHRS and CDR2 is YFSETQ in the germline V gene. The CDR3 sequence is CASSQGRGAPGTQYF. The CDR3 DNA sequence: TGCGCCAGCAGTCAAGGACGGGGGGCACCGGGGACCCAGTACTTC.

The gene calls are TRBV5-1 and TRBJ2-5; 13 bases map to TRBD2. Germline CDR1 is SGHRS and CDR2 is YFSETQ. There are 16 residues in the CDR3. J gave up 4 bases and V 2 bases, and 5 bases lay outside the gene matches. The CDR3 DNA reads as TGCGCCAGCAGCTTACTAGCGGGGGGGCCCAGAGAGACCCAGTACTTC. Translating gives CASSLLAGGPRETQYF.

The chain employs TRBV10-3 and TRBJ1-2; D is possibly TRBD1 (5 bases). In germline, CDR1 is ENHRY, CDR2 SYGVKD. Trimming removed 0 bases at V and 7 bases at J, with 15 bases between. This CDR3 comprises 15 residues. The CDR3 here is CAISESRGSVPGYTF. CDR3 DNA sequence: TGTGCCATCAGTGAGTCGAGGGGTTCTGTCCCTGGCTACACCTTC.

This CDR3 is CASSSPTGRGEDTQYF. The DNA for the CDR3 is TGTGCCAGCAGCTCACCTACAGGAAGGGGCGAGGATACGCAGTATTTT. This chain links TRBV7-9 with TRBJ2-3; D perhaps matches TRBD1 (5 bases). Trimming left V 4 bases short and J 6 bases short, with 20 bases between. CDR1 and CDR2 (germline): SEHNR, FQNEAQ (reference sequence). The CDR3 has 16 amino acids.

This clonotype appeared many times. This chain links TRBV12-3 or TRBV12-4 with TRBJ2-7; 9 positions agree with TRBD2. J lost 0 bases, V lost 5 bases, and 5 bases had no gene match. CDR3 size: 15 residues. CDR3 nucleotides: TGTGCCAGCAGTCATTCTAGCGGGGCCTCCTACGAGCAGTACTTC. Its protein is CASSHSSGASYEQYF.

The genes are TRBV24-1 and TRBJ2-1; the D gene is possibly TRBD2 (6 bases). Per the germline V gene, CDR1 is KGHDR and CDR2 is SFDVKD. The V gene lost 4 bases and the J gene lost 5 bases, with 14 bases spanning the gap. This CDR3 comprises 15 residues. The CDR3 is CATSDPGGRDNEQFF. CDR3 DNA: TGTGCCACCAGTGACCCCGGGGGTCGGGACAATGAGCAGTTCTTC.

At least ten counts were recorded for this clonotype. The genes are TRBV9 and TRBJ1-2; D unresolved. Germline V lookup: CDR1 SGDLS, CDR2 YYNGEE. V was shortened by 4 bases and J by 3 bases, with 10 bases between the two germline ends. The CDR3 contains 13 residues. The CDR3 spells CASSLSADYGYTF. The CDR3 DNA sequence: TGTGCCAGCAGCCTCTCAGCGGACTATGGCTACACCTTC.

A note on this clonotype: The junction shows a germline mismatch at one end, possibly a read error. The rearrangement uses TRBV7-9 and TRBJ1-1, with a weak D call TRBD1 (5 bases). Per germline, CDR1 SEHNR and CDR2 FQNEAQ (reference sequence). The CDR3 contains 14 residues. The CDR3 region has the DNA TGTGCCAGCAGCGCGGGACTCACGAACGCTGAAGCTTTCTTT. Translating gives CASSAGLTNAEAFF.

The rearrangement uses TRBV29-1 and TRBJ1-4; the D gene is possibly TRBD1 (5 bases). Trimming took 6 bases from V and 5 from J, leaving 13 bases between them. The CDR3 is 13 amino acids. The V gene's germline CDR1 is SQVTM and CDR2 ANQGSEA. The CDR3 DNA reads as TGCAGCGTGCAGCGACAGAAAAATGAAAAACTGTTTTTT. Protein sequence: CSVQRQKNEKLFF.

This clonotype was counted many times. The chain recombines TRBV5-8 with TRBJ1-1, with no clear D. Germline loops: CDR1 SGHTS, CDR2 YDEGEE. The CDR3 contains 11 residues. V was cut by 6 bases and J by 14 bases, with 17 bases left in between. The CDR3, as DNA: TGTGCCAGCAATGCCAAGACAAGGTTATTCTTT. Protein sequence: CASNAKTRLFF.

V usage is TRBV9 and J usage is TRBJ2-1, with 13 bases aligning to TRBD2. The V gene end was trimmed by 2 bases and the J gene end by 9 bases; junction bases not matched to a gene: 11. CDR1 is SGDLS and CDR2 is YYNGEE in the germline V gene. The CDR3 spans 17 residues. CDR3 DNA: TGTGCCAGCAGCGTGGGGACTAGCGGGACCCGCATCGGTGAGCAGTTCTTC. It is translated as CASSVGTSGTRIGEQFF.

There are a few counts of this clonotype. V gene TRBV6-2 or TRBV6-3 combines with J gene TRBJ2-3; D call uncertain. With 2 bases removed from V and 2 bases from J, the gap between germline ends came to 11 bases. CDR3 length: 15 residues. The germline gives CDR1 MNHEY, CDR2 SVGEGT. CDR3 in DNA: TGTGCCAGCAGTTACGGGGTGGAATCCACAGATACGCAGTATTTT. Its translation is CASSYGVESTDTQYF.

This clonotype has only a few counts. This chain joins TRBV30 and TRBJ2-7, with D maybe TRBD1 (6 bases). Germline V CDR1 and CDR2: GTSNPN, SVGIG (reference sequence). The CDR3 runs to 12 residues. V shed 4 bases and J shed 2 bases, with 9 bases lying between them. CDR3: CAWNRVAYEQYF. The CDR3 nucleotides read TGTGCCTGGAACAGGGTAGCCTACGAGCAGTACTTC. Complete variable domain (other parts from reference TRBV30 and TRBJ2-7): SQTIHQWPATLVQPVGSPLSLECTVEGTSNPNLYWYRQAAGRGLQLLFYSVGIGQISSEVPQNLSASRPQDRQFILSSKKLLLSDSGFYLCAWNRVAYEQYFGPGTRLTVT.